Shown below are 26 T cell receptor beta chains from a single sample sequenced in a study of shared clonotypes between healthy human individuals. TCRdb keeps only in-frame clones here, not all; method: immunoSEQ multiplex PCR. The data show 950,000 to 1,100,000 clones, with around 82% seen just once and around 0.6% held by the top ten. Specimen: memory CD4+ T cells from PBMCs. Documented subset: CD45RA-negative fraction. These receptors all stem from a man aged 18 to 30 in good health. Some clones in this sample may be carry-over from other donors' samples.

The chain uses TRBV2 and TRBJ1-2, with a possible D match to TRBD1 (5 bases). Trimming left V 4 bases short and J 1 base short, with 13 bases between. The CDR3 extends over 15 amino acids. CDR1 is SNHLY and CDR2 is FYNNEI in the germline V gene. CDR3 nucleotide sequence: TGTGCCAGCAGTGGCATCACAGGAGATAACTATGGCTACACCTTC. This codes for CASSGITGDNYGYTF.

The J gene is TRBJ2-5, the V gene TRBV6-5; weak D call: TRBD2 (5 bases). V lost 1 base and J 4 bases, leaving 7 bases between the germline ends. Per the germline V gene, CDR1 is MNHEY and CDR2 is SVGAGI. This CDR3 has 13 amino acids. CDR3 residues: CASSYYRGETQYF. CDR3 DNA sequence: TGTGCCAGCAGTTACTATCGGGGAGAGACCCAGTACTTC.

This clone was detected ten times or more. This sequence joins TRBV29-1 and TRBJ2-7, with a weak D call TRBD1 (6 bases). This CDR3 spans 14 amino acids. The V gene's germline CDR1 is SQVTM and CDR2 ANQGSEA. V lost 6 bases and J 1 base, leaving 16 bases between the germline ends. CDR3 region: CSVKNRELSYEQYF. The DNA of the CDR3 is TGCAGCGTCAAGAACAGGGAACTTTCCTACGAGCAGTACTTC.

Only a few counts were recorded for this clone. This chain links TRBV7-2 with TRBJ2-3, with a tentative D call TRBD2 (5 bases). Germline-derived CDR1 and CDR2 are SGHTA and FQGNSA. There are 14 residues in the CDR3. The ends were cut back, 2 bases at V and 6 bases at J, with 12 bases in the middle. The CDR3: CASSLTRDRDTQYF. CDR3 DNA sequence: TGTGCCAGCAGCTTAACTAGGGATAGGGATACGCAGTATTTT.

This sequence joins TRBV28 and TRBJ2-4; tentative D call: TRBD2 (6 bases). The germline CDR1 and CDR2 sequences are MDHEN and SYDVKM. The CDR3 loop spans 15 amino acids. The V end was cut by 6 bases, the J end by 9 bases, with 21 bases between. The CDR3 DNA is TGTGCCAGCAGCCCCGGTGGGGGGAGTATAGTCATTCAGTACTTC. This sequence encodes CASSPGGGSIVIQYF. Supplemented by reference TRBV28 and TRBJ2-4, the full variable domain reads DVKVTQSSRYLVKRTGEKVFLECVQDMDHENMFWYRQDPGLGLRLIYFSYDVKMKEKGDIPEGYSVSREKKERFSLILESASTNQTSMYLCASSPGGGSIVIQYFGAGTRLSVL.

This chain links TRBV5-1 with TRBJ2-7; D possibly corresponds to TRBD1 (5 bases). Germline V gives CDR1 SGHRS, CDR2 YFSETQ. This CDR3 has 15 amino acids. V shed 6 bases and J shed 7 bases, with 23 bases lying between them. CDR3 nucleotides: TGCGCCAGCACCCCCCCCGGCCAAGGGGTGGGTGAGCAGTACTTC. It translates to CASTPPGQGVGEQYF.

The rearrangement joins TRBV28 to TRBJ2-4; 9 bases are shared with TRBD2. CDR3 length: 17 residues. The V segment lost 3 bases and the J segment 2 bases; nucleotides outside the gene matches: 8. Germline CDR1 and CDR2: MDHEN and SYDVKM. CDR3 protein: CASSFWREGRSKNIQYF. CDR3 bases: TGTGCCAGCAGTTTTTGGCGGGAGGGCCGGTCCAAAAACATTCAGTACTTC.

Points on this clone: With a much larger clone just one base away, this may be a read error. Other nucleotide sequences from this sample produce the same CDR3. The chain joins TRBV25-1 to TRBJ2-3, with 7 bases matching TRBD1. Unmatched junction bases numbered 1, after V lost 7 bases and J lost 3 bases. This CDR3 contains 12 residues. Germline CDR1 MGHDK, CDR2 SYGVNS. The CDR3 bases are TGTGCCAGCAACAGGGGAACAGATACGCAGTATTTT. It codes for CASNRGTDTQYF.

In DNA, the CDR3 is TGCGCCAGCAGCGGGCAGGGAGGCTCCTACGAGCAGTACTTC. Translation gives CASSGQGGSYEQYF. The chain employs TRBV5-1 and TRBJ2-7, with D possibly matching TRBD2 (6 bases). Trimming stripped 4 bases from V and 0 bases from J, with 11 bases between. The CDR3 contains 14 residues. Germline assignment: CDR1 SGHRS and CDR2 YFSETQ.

The rearrangement links TRBV28 to TRBJ2-7, with D unclear. CDR1 is MDHEN, CDR2 SYDVKM, per germline. The germline V and J ends were trimmed by 7 bases and 5 bases, with 12 bases remaining between them. This CDR3 region has 12 residues. CDR3 in amino acids: CASKGFGDEQYF. The CDR3 DNA sequence: TGTGCCAGCAAAGGGTTTGGGGACGAGCAGTACTTC. The full variable domain, its missing parts supplied by reference TRBV28 and TRBJ2-7, is DVKVTQSSRYLVKRTGEKVFLECVQDMDHENMFWYRQDPGLGLRLIYFSYDVKMKEKGDIPEGYSVSREKKERFSLILESASTNQTSMYLCASKGFGDEQYFGPGTRLTVT.

The genes are TRBV18 and TRBJ1-2; D perhaps matches TRBD1 (5 bases). Trimming stripped 3 bases from V and 5 bases from J, with 16 bases between. CDR1 is KGHSH and CDR2 is LQKENI in the germline V gene. This CDR3 comprises 15 residues. CDR3 amino acids: CASSPVTGTPYGYTF. CDR3 bases: TGTGCCAGCTCACCGGTCACCGGGACCCCATATGGCTACACCTTC.

This clone came up many times. The rearrangement uses TRBV18 and TRBJ1-2, with D maybe TRBD1 (5 bases). Germline values: CDR1 KGHSH, CDR2 LQKENI. The CDR3 has 17 residues. Between the trimmed V and J ends, which lost 1 base and 2 bases, there was a span of 17 bases. CDR3 in amino acids: CASSPLAGDEGNYGYTF. The DNA of the CDR3 is TGTGCCAGCTCACCACTCGCGGGGGACGAGGGGAACTATGGCTACACCTTC.

The chain links TRBV28 to TRBJ1-2, with D unclear. Germline CDR1 reads MDHEN; CDR2 reads SYDVKM. V shed 4 bases and J shed 5 bases, with 17 bases lying between them. The CDR3 is 15 amino acids. The DNA for the CDR3 is TGTGCCAGCAGTTCCGCGGGCCTCACTGATTATGGCTACACCTTC. This translates into CASSSAGLTDYGYTF.

This clone was counted only a few times. This chain joins TRBV5-1 and TRBJ2-3; perhaps D is TRBD1 or TRBD2 (7 bases each). CDR1 SGHRS and CDR2 YFSETQ come from the germline V gene. V lost 1 base to trimming and J lost 7 bases, with 16 bases between them. CDR3 size: 15 residues. The CDR3 DNA reads TGCGCCAGCAGCTTGAAGGGAGGGGGCGGATATACGCAGTATTTT. It translates to CASSLKGGGGYTQYF.

For this clone: The same CDR3 arises from other DNA sequences in this sample as well. The chain is built from TRBV5-1 and TRBJ2-4; no clear D gene. The CDR3 is made up of 14 amino acids. With 0 bases removed from V and 0 bases from J, the gap between germline ends came to 4 bases. Per germline, CDR1 SGHRS and CDR2 YFSETQ. The CDR3 sequence is CASSLGLAKNIQYF. For the CDR3, the DNA is TGCGCCAGCAGCTTGGGGTTAGCCAAAAACATTCAGTACTTC.

This sequence joins TRBV5-1 and TRBJ2-3, with 10 bases that match TRBD2. The germline V gene has CDR1 SGHRS and CDR2 YFSETQ. This CDR3 has 16 residues. The ends lost 4 bases at V and 4 bases at J; junction bases unmatched: 9. The CDR3 is CASSIPLAGVSDTQYF. Here the CDR3 DNA reads TGCGCCAGCAGCATCCCCCTAGCGGGAGTGTCAGATACGCAGTATTTT.

The sample holds many counts of this clone. The CDR3, as DNA: TGCAGCCTAGGGGAACACACTGAAGCTTTCTTT. The encoded protein is CSLGEHTEAFF. J is TRBJ1-1 and V is TRBV29-1, with a weak D call TRBD1 (5 bases). Per the germline V gene, CDR1 is SQVTM and CDR2 is ANQGSEA. V was pared by 8 bases and J by 3 bases, with 10 bases between. CDR3 size: 11 residues.

V and J are TRBV5-4 and TRBJ1-1, with 7 bases identical to TRBD1. From germline, CDR1 is SGHNT and CDR2 YYREEE (reference sequence). Trimming removed 5 bases from V and 5 bases from J; junction bases left unmatched: 9. The CDR3 runs to 14 residues. The CDR3 spells CASRERQGWTEAFF. CDR3 sequence (DNA): TGTGCCAGCAGGGAACGACAGGGTTGGACTGAAGCTTTCTTT.

This chain links TRBV5-1 with TRBJ2-7; D unresolved. Trimming left V 4 bases short and J 6 bases short, with 14 bases between. The germline gives CDR1 SGHRS, CDR2 YFSETQ. The CDR3 consists of 13 residues. The CDR3 is CASSPQERAEQYF. CDR3 coding DNA: TGCGCCAGCAGCCCCCAGGAGCGAGCCGAGCAGTACTTC.

The chain couples TRBV30 to TRBJ1-1; 8 nucleotides agree with TRBD1. Trimming took 5 bases from V and 1 from J; bases not matched to a gene: 6. CDR3 length: 14 amino acids. The V gene's germline CDR1 is GTSNPN and CDR2 SVGIG (reference sequence). The CDR3 loop reads CAWESDRGNTEAFF. In nucleotides, the CDR3 is TGTGCCTGGGAATCAGACAGGGGGAACACTGAAGCTTTCTTT.

This chain joins TRBV5-1 and TRBJ2-1; the match to TRBD2 covers 12 bases. Germline loops: CDR1 SGHRS, CDR2 YFSETQ. V shed 3 bases and J 0 bases; nucleotides not matched to a gene: 7. The CDR3 contains 18 residues. In nucleotides, the CDR3 is TGCGCCAGCAGCTCGACTAGCGGGAGCGCCTTCTCCTACAATGAGCAGTTCTTC. It codes for CASSSTSGSAFSYNEQFF.

The chain has TRBV6-1 and TRBJ2-3, with 7 bases that match TRBD1. V shed 7 bases and J 4 bases; nucleotides not matched to a gene: 5. This CDR3 has 13 amino acids. Germline V CDR1 and CDR2: MNHNS, SASEGT. The CDR3 is CASIRQGSDTQYF. In nucleotides, the CDR3 is TGTGCCAGCATTAGACAGGGTTCAGATACGCAGTATTTT.

Concerning this clone: The DNA is left out, because the CDR3 cannot be placed on it with certainty; the CDR3 is given as TCRdb lists it. V and J are TRBV2 and TRBJ2-3; the table assigns TRBD1, which was not confirmed against the DNA. The CDR3 is 15 amino acids in total, end residues counted. CDR1 is SNHLY, CDR2 FYNNEI, per germline. CDR3: CASRRNSGQGNTQYF.

The chain carries TRBV28 and TRBJ1-1; no clear D. Deletions cut 5 bases from V and 1 base from J, with 26 bases between. The CDR3 is 19 residues long. CDR1 is MDHEN, CDR2 SYDVKM, per germline. This CDR3 is CASSVLGGWPSSGNTEAFF. In nucleotides, the CDR3 is TGTGCCAGCAGTGTTCTAGGAGGATGGCCCTCTTCGGGGAACACTGAAGCTTTCTTT.

The chain has TRBV28 and TRBJ2-3; D gene uncertain. The germline V gene encodes CDR1 MDHEN and CDR2 SYDVKM. CDR3 length equals 16 residues. Trimming left V 6 bases short and J 0 bases short, with 16 bases between. The CDR3 nucleotides are TGTGCCAGCAGCGAATCTACGGCGATAAGCACAGATACGCAGTATTTT. It specifies CASSESTAISTDTQYF.

This sequence joins TRBV7-9 and TRBJ2-2, with 9 bases matching TRBD1. V lost 5 bases, J lost 4 bases, and 8 bases stayed unmatched. Germline loops: CDR1 SEHNR, CDR2 FQNEAQ (reference sequence). There are 16 residues in the CDR3. CDR3 coding DNA: TGTGCCAGCAGCCCGTCCGGGACAGGGAGCACCGGGGAGCTGTTTTTT. Protein: CASSPSGTGSTGELFF.